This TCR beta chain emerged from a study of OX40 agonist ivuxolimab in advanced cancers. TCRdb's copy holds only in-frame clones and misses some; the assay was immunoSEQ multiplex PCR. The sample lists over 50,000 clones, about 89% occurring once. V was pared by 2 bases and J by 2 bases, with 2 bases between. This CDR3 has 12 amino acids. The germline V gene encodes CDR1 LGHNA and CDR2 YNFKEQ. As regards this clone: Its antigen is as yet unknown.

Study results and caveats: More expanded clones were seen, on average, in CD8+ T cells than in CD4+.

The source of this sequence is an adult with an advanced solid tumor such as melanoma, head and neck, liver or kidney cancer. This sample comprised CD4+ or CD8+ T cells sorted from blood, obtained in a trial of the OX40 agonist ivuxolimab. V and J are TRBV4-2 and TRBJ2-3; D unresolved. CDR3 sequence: CASSQNTDTQYF. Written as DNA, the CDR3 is TGTGCCAGCAGCCAAAACACAGATACGCAGTATTTT.